This T cell receptor (beta chain) stems from a study of control samples from healthy donors and cancer patients. Assay used: immunoSEQ multiplex PCR; TCRdb lists only in-frame clones, some missing. This table has 170,000 or so clones, approximately 92% appearing once. Germline CDR1 and CDR2: SNHLY and FYNNEI. V trimming: 6 bases; J trimming: 7 bases; junction bases outside the gene matches: 5. This CDR3 contains 13 residues. This clonotype originated in a man younger than 35 in good health. V and J are TRBV2 and TRBJ2-2; the match to TRBD2 covers 7 bases. Material for sequencing was blood. This CDR3 is CASSSERGGELFF. The CDR3 nucleotides are TGTGCCAGCAGCTCTGAGCGGGGCGGGGAGCTGTTTTTT.